This entry concerns a single TCR beta chain. This entry is derived from a study of blood T cell repertoires in COVID-19. Measured with immunoSEQ multiplex PCR; TCRdb has only the in-frame clones, and not every one. The sample shows about 200,000 clones, more than 70% of them seen only once. The V gene lost 4 bases and the J gene lost 0 bases, with 18 bases spanning the gap. Looked up from germline, CDR1 is SQVTM and CDR2 is ANQGSEA. CDR3 length: 17 residues. This rearrangement joins TRBV29-1 to TRBJ2-2; the D gene is possibly TRBD1 (6 bases). Sequenced: PBMCs or T cells enriched from blood (not recorded which). The clonotype comes from a man aged 40-50 years with acute COVID-19. The CDR3 sequence: CSVGLRTVNANTGELFF. Here the CDR3 DNA reads TGCAGCGTTGGACTAAGGACAGTCAATGCGAACACCGGGGAGCTGTTTTTT.